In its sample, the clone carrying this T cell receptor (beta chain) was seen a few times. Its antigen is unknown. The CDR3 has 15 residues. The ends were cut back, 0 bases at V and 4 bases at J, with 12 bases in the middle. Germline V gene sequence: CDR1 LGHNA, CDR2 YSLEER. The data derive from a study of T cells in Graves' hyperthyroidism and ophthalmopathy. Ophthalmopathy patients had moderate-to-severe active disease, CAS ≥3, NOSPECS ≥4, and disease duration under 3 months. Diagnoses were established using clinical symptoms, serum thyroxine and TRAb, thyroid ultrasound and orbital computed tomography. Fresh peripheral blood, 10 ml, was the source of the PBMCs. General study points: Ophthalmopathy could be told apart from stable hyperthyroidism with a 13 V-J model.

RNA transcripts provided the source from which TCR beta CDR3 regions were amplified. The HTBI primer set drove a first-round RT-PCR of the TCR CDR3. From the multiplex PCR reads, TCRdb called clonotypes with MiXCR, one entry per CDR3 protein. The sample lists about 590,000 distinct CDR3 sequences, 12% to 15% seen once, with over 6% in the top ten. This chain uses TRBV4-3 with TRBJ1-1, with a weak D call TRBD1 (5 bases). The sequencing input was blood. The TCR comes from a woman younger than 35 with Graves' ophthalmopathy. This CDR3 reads CASSQDVGGGTEAFF. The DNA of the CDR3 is TGCGCCAGCAGCCAAGATGTCGGGGGTGGCACTGAAGCTTTCTTT.